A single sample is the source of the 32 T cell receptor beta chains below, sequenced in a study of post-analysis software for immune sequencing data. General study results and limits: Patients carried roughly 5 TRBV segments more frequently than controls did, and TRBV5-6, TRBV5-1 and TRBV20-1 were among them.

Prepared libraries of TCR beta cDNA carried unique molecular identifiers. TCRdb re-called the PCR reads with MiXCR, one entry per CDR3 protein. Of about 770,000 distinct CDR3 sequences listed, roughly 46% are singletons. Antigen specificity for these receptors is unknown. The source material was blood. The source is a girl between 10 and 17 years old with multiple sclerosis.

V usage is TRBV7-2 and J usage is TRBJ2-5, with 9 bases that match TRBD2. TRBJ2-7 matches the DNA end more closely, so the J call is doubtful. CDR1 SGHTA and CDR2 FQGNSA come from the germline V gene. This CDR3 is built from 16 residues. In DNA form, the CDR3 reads TGTGCCAGCAGCTTAGTAGCGGGAGAGGGTCCCTACGAGCAGTACTTC. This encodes CASSLVAGEGPYEQYF.

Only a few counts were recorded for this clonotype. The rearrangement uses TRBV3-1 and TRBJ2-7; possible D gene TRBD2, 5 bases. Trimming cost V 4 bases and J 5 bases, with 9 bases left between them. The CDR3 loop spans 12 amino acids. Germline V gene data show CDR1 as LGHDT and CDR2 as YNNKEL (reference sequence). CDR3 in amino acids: CASSRSEHEQYF. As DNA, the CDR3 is TGTGCCAGCAGCCGTAGCGAACACGAGCAGTACTTC.

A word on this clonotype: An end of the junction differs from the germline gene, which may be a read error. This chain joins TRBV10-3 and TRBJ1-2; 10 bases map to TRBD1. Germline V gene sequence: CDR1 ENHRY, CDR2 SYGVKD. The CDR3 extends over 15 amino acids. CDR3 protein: CALSELGQGSYGYTF. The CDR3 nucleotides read TGTGCCCTCAGTGAGTTGGGACAGGGGAGCTATGGCTACACCTTC.

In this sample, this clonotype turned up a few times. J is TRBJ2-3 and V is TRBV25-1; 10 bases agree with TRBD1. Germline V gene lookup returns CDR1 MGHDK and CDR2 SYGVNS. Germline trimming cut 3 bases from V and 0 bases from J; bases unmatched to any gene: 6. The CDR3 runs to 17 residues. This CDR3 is CASSDEGTGASTDTQYF. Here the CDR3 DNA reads TGTGCCAGCAGTGACGAGGGGACAGGGGCTAGCACAGATACGCAGTATTTT.

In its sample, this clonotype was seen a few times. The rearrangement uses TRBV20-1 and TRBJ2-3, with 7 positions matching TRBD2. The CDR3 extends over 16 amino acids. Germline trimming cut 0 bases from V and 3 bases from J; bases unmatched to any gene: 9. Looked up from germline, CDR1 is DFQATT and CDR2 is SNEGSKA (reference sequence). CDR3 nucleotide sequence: TGCAGTGCTAGAGATGGGGGGGGTAAAAATACAGATACGCAGTATTTT. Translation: CSARDGGGKNTDTQYF.

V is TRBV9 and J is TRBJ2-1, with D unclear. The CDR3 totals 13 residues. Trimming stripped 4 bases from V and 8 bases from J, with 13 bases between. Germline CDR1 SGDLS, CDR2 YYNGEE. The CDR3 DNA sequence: TGTGCCAGCAGCTGGAGTATTGGCGATGAGCAGTTCTTC. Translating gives CASSWSIGDEQFF.

The CDR3 reads CATFDQTGTKPTDTQYF. CDR3 nucleotide sequence: TGTGCCACCTTTGATCAAACCGGGACTAAGCCCACAGATACGCAGTATTTT. The chain joins TRBV28 to TRBJ2-3; 7 positions match TRBD2. The CDR3 sequence is 17 residues long. V lost 10 bases to trimming and J lost 2 bases; unmatched junction nucleotides: 18. Germline CDR1 is MDHEN and CDR2 is SYDVKM.

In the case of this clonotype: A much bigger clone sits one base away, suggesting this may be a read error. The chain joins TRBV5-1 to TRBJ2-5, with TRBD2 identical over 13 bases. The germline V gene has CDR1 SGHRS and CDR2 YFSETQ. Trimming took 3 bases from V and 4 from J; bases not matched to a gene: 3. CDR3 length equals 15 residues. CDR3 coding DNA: TGCGCCAGCAGCTGGACTAGCGGGAGTCCAGAGACCCAGTACTTC. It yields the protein CASSWTSGSPETQYF.

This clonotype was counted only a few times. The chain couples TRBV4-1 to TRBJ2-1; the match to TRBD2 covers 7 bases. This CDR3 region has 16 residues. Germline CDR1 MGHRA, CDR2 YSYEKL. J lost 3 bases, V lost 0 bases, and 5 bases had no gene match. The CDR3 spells CASSQDPSGVYNEQFF. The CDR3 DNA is TGCGCCAGCAGCCAAGACCCTAGCGGAGTCTACAATGAGCAGTTCTTC.

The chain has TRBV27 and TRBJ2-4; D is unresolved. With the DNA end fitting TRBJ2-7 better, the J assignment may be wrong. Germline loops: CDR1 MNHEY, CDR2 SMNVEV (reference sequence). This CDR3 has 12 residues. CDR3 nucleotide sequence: TGTGCCAGCAGGCTTGGACCTGGCGAGCAGTACTTC. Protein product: CASRLGPGEQYF.

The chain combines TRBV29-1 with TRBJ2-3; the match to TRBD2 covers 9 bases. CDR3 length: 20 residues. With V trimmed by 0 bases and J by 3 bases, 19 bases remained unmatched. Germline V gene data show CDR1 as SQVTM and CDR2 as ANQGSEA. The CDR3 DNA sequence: TGCAGCGTTGAAGATCGGCAGGTTGGGGCGGGAGGGCCTCGTACAGATACGCAGTATTTT. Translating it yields CSVEDRQVGAGGPRTDTQYF.

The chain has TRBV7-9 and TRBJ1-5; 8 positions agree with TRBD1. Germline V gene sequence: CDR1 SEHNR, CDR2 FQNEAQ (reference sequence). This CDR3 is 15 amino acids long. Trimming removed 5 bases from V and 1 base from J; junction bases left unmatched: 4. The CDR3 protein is CASSETGASNQPQHF. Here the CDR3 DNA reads TGTGCCAGCAGCGAGACAGGGGCGAGCAATCAGCCCCAGCATTTT.

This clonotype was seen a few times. CDR3 residues: CASSLNPIRATGTDTQYF. As DNA, the CDR3 is TGTGCCAGCAGTCTTAACCCTATTAGGGCTACTGGCACAGATACGCAGTATTTT. J is TRBJ2-3 and V is TRBV12-3 or TRBV12-4, with unresolved D. The CDR3 runs to 18 residues. Trimming shortened V by 5 bases and J by 1 base, and 22 bases separated the two germline ends.

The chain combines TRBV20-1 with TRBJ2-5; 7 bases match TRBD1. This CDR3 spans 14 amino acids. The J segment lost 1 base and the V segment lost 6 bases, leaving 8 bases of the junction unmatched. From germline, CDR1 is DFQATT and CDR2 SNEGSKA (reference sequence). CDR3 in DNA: TGCAGTGCCAGTGGGACAGCGAGCCAAGAGACCCAGTACTTC. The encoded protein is CSASGTASQETQYF.

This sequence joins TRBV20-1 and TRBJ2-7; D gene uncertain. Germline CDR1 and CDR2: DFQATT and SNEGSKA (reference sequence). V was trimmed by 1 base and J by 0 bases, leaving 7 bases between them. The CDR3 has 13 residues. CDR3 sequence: CSARVRYSYEQYF. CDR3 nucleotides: TGCAGTGCTAGAGTCAGGTACTCCTACGAGCAGTACTTC.

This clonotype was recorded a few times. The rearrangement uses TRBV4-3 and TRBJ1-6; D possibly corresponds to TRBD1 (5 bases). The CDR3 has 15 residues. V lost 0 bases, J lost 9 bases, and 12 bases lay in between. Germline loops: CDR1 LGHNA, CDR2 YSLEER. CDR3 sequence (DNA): TGCGCCAGCAGCCAAGATGCAGGGACCGGTTCACCCCTCCACTTT. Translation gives CASSQDAGTGSPLHF.

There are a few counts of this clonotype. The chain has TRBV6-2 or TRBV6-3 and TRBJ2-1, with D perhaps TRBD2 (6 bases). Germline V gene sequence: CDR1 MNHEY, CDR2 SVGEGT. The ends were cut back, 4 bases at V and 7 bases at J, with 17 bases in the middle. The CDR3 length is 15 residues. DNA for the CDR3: TGTGCCAGCAGTTGGGGGGAGGCCGAATCTAATGAGCAGTTCTTC. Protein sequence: CASSWGEAESNEQFF.

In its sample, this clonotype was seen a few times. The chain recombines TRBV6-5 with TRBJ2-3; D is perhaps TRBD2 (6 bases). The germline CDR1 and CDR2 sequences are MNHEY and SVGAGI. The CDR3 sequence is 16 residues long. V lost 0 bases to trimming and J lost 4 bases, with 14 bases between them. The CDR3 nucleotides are TGTGCCAGCAGTTACTCCCCCACGGGGGACCCAGATACGCAGTATTTT. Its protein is CASSYSPTGDPDTQYF.

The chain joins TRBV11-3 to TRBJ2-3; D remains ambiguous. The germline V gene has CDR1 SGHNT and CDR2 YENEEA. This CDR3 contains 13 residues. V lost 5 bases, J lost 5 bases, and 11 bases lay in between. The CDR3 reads CASSRSPGDTQYF. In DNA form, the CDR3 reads TGTGCCAGCAGCCGGAGCCCTGGAGATACGCAGTATTTT.

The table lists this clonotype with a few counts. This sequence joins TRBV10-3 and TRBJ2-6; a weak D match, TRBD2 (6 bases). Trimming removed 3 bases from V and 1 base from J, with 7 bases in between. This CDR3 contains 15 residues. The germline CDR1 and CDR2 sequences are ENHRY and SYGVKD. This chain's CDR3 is CAISERESGANVLTF. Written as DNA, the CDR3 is TGTGCCATCAGTGAACGGGAGTCTGGGGCCAACGTCCTGACTTTC.

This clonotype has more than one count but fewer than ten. This CDR3 is CSVGGGVYEQYF. DNA for the CDR3: TGCAGCGTAGGGGGTGGGGTCTACGAGCAGTACTTC. This chain uses TRBV29-1 with TRBJ2-4; tentatively, D is TRBD1 (6 bases). TRBJ2-7 explains the end of the DNA better; the J call may be wrong. The length of the CDR3 is 12 residues. Germline V gene data show CDR1 as SQVTM and CDR2 as ANQGSEA.

CDR3 nucleotide sequence: TGTGCCAGCAGCCAAGTAAGCGGGAGTACCTACAATGAGCAGTTCTTC. This gives the protein CASSQVSGSTYNEQFF. The chain carries TRBV13 and TRBJ2-1; 8 nucleotides line up with TRBD2. The CDR3 length is 16 residues. The trim removed 5 bases at V and 2 bases at J, leaving 8 bases unmatched. Germline V gene sequence: CDR1 PRHDT, CDR2 FYEKMQ (reference sequence). The complete variable domain, with remaining parts taken from reference TRBV13 and TRBJ2-1, reads AAGVIQSPRHLIKEKRETATLKCYPIPRHDTVYWYQQGPGQDPQFLISFYEKMQSDKGSIPDRFSAQQFSDYHSELNMSSLELGDSALYFCASSQVSGSTYNEQFFGPGTRLTVL.

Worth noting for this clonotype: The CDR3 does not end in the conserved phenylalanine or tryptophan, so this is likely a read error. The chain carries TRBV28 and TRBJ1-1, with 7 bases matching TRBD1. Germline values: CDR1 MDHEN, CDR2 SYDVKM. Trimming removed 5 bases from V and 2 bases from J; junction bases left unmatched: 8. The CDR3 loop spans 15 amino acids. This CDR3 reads CASSHRGVINTEAFL. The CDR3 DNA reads TGTGCCAGCAGTCACAGGGGCGTTATTAACACTGAAGCTTTCTTG.

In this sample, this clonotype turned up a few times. This CDR3 reads CATSREPPGFQGLLTYEQYF. The CDR3 DNA reads as TGTGCCACCAGCAGAGAACCCCCAGGGTTTCAAGGACTATTAACCTACGAGCAGTACTTC. The gene calls are TRBV15 and TRBJ2-7; D is perhaps TRBD2 (6 bases). V shed 0 bases and J shed 2 bases, with 26 bases lying between them. Germline V CDR1 and CDR2: LNHNV, YYDKDF (reference sequence). CDR3 length: 20 amino acids.

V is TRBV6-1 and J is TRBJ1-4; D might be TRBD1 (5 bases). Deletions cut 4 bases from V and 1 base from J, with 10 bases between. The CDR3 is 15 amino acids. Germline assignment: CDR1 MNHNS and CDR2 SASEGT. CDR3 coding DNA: TGTGCCAGCAGTGCCAGGGCCCAAACTAATGAAAAACTGTTTTTT. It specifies CASSARAQTNEKLFF.

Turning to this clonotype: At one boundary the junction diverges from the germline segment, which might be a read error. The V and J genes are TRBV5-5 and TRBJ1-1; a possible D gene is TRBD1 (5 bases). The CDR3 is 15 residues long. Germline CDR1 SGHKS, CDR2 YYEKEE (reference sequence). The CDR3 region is CANSLGVRGNTEAFF. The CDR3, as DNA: TGTGCCAACAGCTTGGGGGTGAGGGGGAACACTGAAGCTTTCTTT.

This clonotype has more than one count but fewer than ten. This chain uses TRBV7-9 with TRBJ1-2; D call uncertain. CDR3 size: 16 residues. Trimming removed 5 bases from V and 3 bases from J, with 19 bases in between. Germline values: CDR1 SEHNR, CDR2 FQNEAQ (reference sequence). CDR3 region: CASSPGAWGADYGYTF. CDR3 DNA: TGTGCCAGCAGCCCAGGAGCATGGGGTGCGGACTATGGCTACACCTTC.

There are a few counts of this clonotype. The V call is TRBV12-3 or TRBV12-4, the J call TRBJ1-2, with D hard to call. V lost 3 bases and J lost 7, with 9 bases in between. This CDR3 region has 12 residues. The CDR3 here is CASSFGPGGYTF. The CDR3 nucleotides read TGTGCCAGCAGTTTTGGTCCGGGTGGCTACACCTTC.

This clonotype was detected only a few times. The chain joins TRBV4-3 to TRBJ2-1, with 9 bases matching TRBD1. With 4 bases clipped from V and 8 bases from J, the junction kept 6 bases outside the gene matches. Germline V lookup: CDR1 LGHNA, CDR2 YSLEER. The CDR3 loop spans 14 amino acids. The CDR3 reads CASSRGQGRDEQFF. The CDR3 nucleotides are TGCGCCAGCAGCCGGGGACAGGGCCGGGATGAGCAGTTCTTC.

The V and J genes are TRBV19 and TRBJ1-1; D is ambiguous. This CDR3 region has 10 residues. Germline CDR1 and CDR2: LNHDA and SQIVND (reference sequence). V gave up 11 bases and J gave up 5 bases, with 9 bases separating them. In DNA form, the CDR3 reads TGTGCCGGAAGGCAGACTGAAGCTTTCTTT. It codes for CAGRQTEAFF.

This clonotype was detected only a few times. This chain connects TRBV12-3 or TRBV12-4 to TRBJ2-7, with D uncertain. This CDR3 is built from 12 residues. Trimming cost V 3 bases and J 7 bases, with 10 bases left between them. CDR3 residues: CASSFPGREQYF. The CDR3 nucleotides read TGTGCCAGCAGTTTCCCTGGTAGGGAGCAGTACTTC.

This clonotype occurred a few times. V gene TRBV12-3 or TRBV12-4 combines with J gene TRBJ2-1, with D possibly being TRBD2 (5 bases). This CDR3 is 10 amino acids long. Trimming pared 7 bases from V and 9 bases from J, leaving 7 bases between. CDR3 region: CASTGGEQFF. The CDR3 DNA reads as TGTGCCAGCACCGGAGGTGAGCAGTTCTTC.